The rows below give T cell receptor beta chains drawn from one sample of a study of beta chain features in type 1 diabetes. Profiling relied on immunoSEQ multiplex PCR, and the TCRdb table lists in-frame clones only, not all of them. This table holds fewer than 550,000 clones, roughly an eighth found once. The sequencing input was naive CD4+ T cells from blood. The receptors stem from a woman aged 18 to 35 in good health. Both conserved end residues are part of each CDR3. A D gene is named only where the DNA matches it firmly. Size is stated for part of the rows, as once, few or many counts, or as a class when the clone is expanded.

abundance: few; d_gene: TRBD1; v_gene: TRBV7-2; j_gene: TRBJ2-1; CDR3aa: CASSGGQAPYNEQFF; CDR3nt: TGTGCCAGCAGCGGAGGACAGGCCCCCTACAATGAGCAGTTCTTC
abundance: .; d_gene: TRBD2; v_gene: TRBV9; j_gene: TRBJ2-1; CDR3aa: CASSVGSPGTTPYEQFF; CDR3nt: TGTGCCAGCAGCGTGGGTTCCCCGGGGACTACCCCATATGAGCAGTTCTTC
abundance: .; d_gene: .; v_gene: TRBV20-1; j_gene: TRBJ2-1; CDR3aa: CSASGDYEQFF; CDR3nt: TGCAGTGCTAGCGGGGACTATGAGCAGTTCTTC
abundance: .; d_gene: .; v_gene: TRBV7-3; j_gene: TRBJ2-2; CDR3aa: CASSIKGYGTGELFF; CDR3nt: TGTGCCAGCAGCATCAAAGGTTATGGCACCGGGGAGCTGTTTTTT
abundance: .; d_gene: .; v_gene: TRBV28; j_gene: TRBJ2-4; CDR3aa: CASSPSSALKNIQYF; CDR3nt: TGTGCCAGCAGTCCCTCCTCGGCACTCAAAAACATTCAGTACTTC
abundance: few; d_gene: TRBD1; v_gene: TRBV28; j_gene: TRBJ2-3; CDR3aa: CASSPGAGGSTDTQYF; CDR3nt: TGTGCCAGCAGTCCCGGCGCAGGGGGAAGCACAGATACGCAGTATTTT
abundance: few; d_gene: TRBD1; v_gene: TRBV5-1; j_gene: TRBJ2-7; CDR3aa: CASSLEGQAPYEQYF; CDR3nt: TGCGCCAGCAGCTTGGAGGGACAGGCGCCCTACGAGCAGTACTTC
abundance: few; d_gene: .; v_gene: TRBV7-8; j_gene: TRBJ2-5; CDR3aa: CASRDRWGTAGTQYF; CDR3nt: TGTGCCAGCAGGGACCGGTGGGGTACCGCCGGGACCCAGTACTTC
abundance: few; d_gene: .; v_gene: TRBV9; j_gene: TRBJ1-1; CDR3aa: CASSRLGVAEAFF; CDR3nt: TGTGCCAGCAGCAGACTGGGGGTAGCTGAAGCTTTCTTT
abundance: .; d_gene: .; v_gene: TRBV29-1; j_gene: TRBJ1-4; CDR3aa: CSVRGYNEKLFF; CDR3nt: TGCAGCGTTCGGGGTTATAATGAAAAACTGTTTTTT
abundance: .; d_gene: .; v_gene: TRBV6-5; j_gene: TRBJ2-2; CDR3aa: CASSVGHDTGELFF; CDR3nt: TGTGCCAGCAGCGTAGGTCACGACACCGGGGAGCTGTTTTTT
abundance: few; d_gene: TRBD1; v_gene: TRBV11-3; j_gene: TRBJ2-7; CDR3aa: CASSLGGFGTEASYEQYF; CDR3nt: TGTGCCAGCAGCTTAGGTGGTTTCGGGACAGAGGCCTCCTACGAGCAGTACTTC
abundance: .; d_gene: .; v_gene: TRBV19; j_gene: TRBJ2-2; CDR3aa: CASTRTVDTGELFF; CDR3nt: TGTGCCAGTACCCGGACAGTCGACACCGGGGAGCTGTTTTTT
abundance: few; d_gene: .; v_gene: TRBV14; j_gene: TRBJ2-3; CDR3aa: CASSQSTDTQYF; CDR3nt: TGTGCCAGCAGCCAAAGCACAGATACGCAGTATTTT
abundance: few; d_gene: TRBD1; v_gene: TRBV9; j_gene: TRBJ1-1; CDR3aa: CASSPTGQMNTEAFF; CDR3nt: TGTGCCAGCAGCCCGACGGGACAGATGAACACTGAAGCTTTCTTT
abundance: .; d_gene: TRBD2; v_gene: TRBV23-1; j_gene: TRBJ2-1; CDR3aa: CASDLAGLAGAPTSYNEQFF; CDR3nt: TGCGCCAGCGACCTAGCAGGACTAGCGGGAGCCCCAACCTCCTACAATGAGCAGTTCTTC
abundance: .; d_gene: .; v_gene: TRBV28; j_gene: TRBJ2-2; CDR3aa: CASNPHRGYRNTGELFF; CDR3nt: TGTGCCAGCAACCCGCATCGGGGGTACCGAAACACCGGGGAGCTGTTTTTT
abundance: .; d_gene: .; v_gene: TRBV7-9; j_gene: TRBJ2-1; CDR3aa: CASSSRGLPENEQFF; CDR3nt: TGTGCCAGCAGCTCCCGGGGACTCCCGGAGAATGAGCAGTTCTTC
abundance: .; d_gene: .; v_gene: TRBV6-5; j_gene: TRBJ2-3; CDR3aa: CASSYSGHFTDTQYF; CDR3nt: TGTGCCAGCAGTTACTCCGGACACTTCACAGATACGCAGTATTTT
abundance: .; d_gene: .; v_gene: TRBV19; j_gene: TRBJ1-1; CDR3aa: CASTVGGAVASTEAFF; CDR3nt: TGTGCCAGCACCGTTGGGGGCGCAGTCGCGAGCACTGAAGCTTTCTTT
abundance: few; d_gene: TRBD2; v_gene: TRBV28; j_gene: TRBJ2-1; CDR3aa: CASSQVAGGMEEQFF; CDR3nt: TGTGCCAGCAGTCAAGTGGCGGGGGGGATGGAAGAGCAGTTCTTC
abundance: .; d_gene: TRBD2; v_gene: TRBV6-6; j_gene: TRBJ2-1; CDR3aa: CASSSRGEGNEQFF; CDR3nt: TGTGCCAGCAGTTCCCGTGGGGAGGGCAATGAGCAGTTCTTC
abundance: .; d_gene: TRBD2; v_gene: TRBV29-1; j_gene: TRBJ2-1; CDR3aa: CSVGAAGGSSYNEQFF; CDR3nt: TGCAGCGTTGGAGCAGCGGGAGGGAGCTCCTACAATGAGCAGTTCTTC
abundance: few; d_gene: .; v_gene: TRBV7-6; j_gene: TRBJ2-1; CDR3aa: CASSSPSHEQFF; CDR3nt: TGTGCCAGCAGCTCCCCGAGCCATGAGCAGTTCTTC
abundance: .; d_gene: .; v_gene: TRBV9; j_gene: TRBJ1-5; CDR3aa: CASSVSAGLGQPQHF; CDR3nt: TGTGCCAGCAGCGTATCTGCTGGGCTTGGCCAGCCCCAGCATTTT
abundance: .; d_gene: .; v_gene: TRBV29-1; j_gene: TRBJ1-2; CDR3aa: CSVNWGYGYTF; CDR3nt: TGCAGCGTTAATTGGGGATATGGCTACACCTTC
abundance: .; d_gene: .; v_gene: TRBV6-6; j_gene: TRBJ2-3; CDR3aa: CASDQIGDTQYF; CDR3nt: TGTGCCAGCGACCAGATAGGAGATACGCAGTATTTT
abundance: few; d_gene: TRBD1; v_gene: TRBV2; j_gene: TRBJ2-2; CDR3aa: CASSPRDRGRFAPGELFF; CDR3nt: TGTGCCAGCAGCCCACGGGACAGGGGGCGGTTCGCCCCCGGGGAGCTGTTTTTT
abundance: .; d_gene: .; v_gene: TRBV5-1; j_gene: TRBJ2-3; CDR3aa: CASSLAVLEAVDTQYF; CDR3nt: TGCGCCAGCAGCTTGGCAGTACTTGAGGCGGTAGATACGCAGTATTTT
abundance: few; d_gene: .; v_gene: TRBV21-1; j_gene: TRBJ2-1; CDR3aa: CASLAGSGEQFF; CDR3nt: TGTGCCAGCCTGGCGGGTTCAGGTGAGCAGTTCTTC
abundance: .; d_gene: .; v_gene: TRBV15; j_gene: TRBJ2-3; CDR3aa: CATSRGDFTDTQYF; CDR3nt: TGTGCCACCAGCAGAGGGGACTTTACAGATACGCAGTATTTT
abundance: .; d_gene: TRBD2; v_gene: TRBV2; j_gene: TRBJ2-5; CDR3aa: CASRKLAGVETQYF; CDR3nt: TGTGCCAGCAGGAAACTAGCGGGGGTAGAGACCCAGTACTTC
abundance: .; d_gene: .; v_gene: TRBV29-1; j_gene: TRBJ2-3; CDR3aa: CSVGNTDTQYF; CDR3nt: TGCAGCGTTGGAAACACAGATACGCAGTATTTT
abundance: .; d_gene: .; v_gene: TRBV2; j_gene: TRBJ2-7; CDR3aa: CASSEGWTQTIEQYF; CDR3nt: TGTGCCAGCAGTGAAGGGTGGACTCAGACTATAGAGCAGTACTTC
abundance: .; d_gene: .; v_gene: TRBV6-1; j_gene: TRBJ2-7; CDR3aa: CASTQGRFYEQYF; CDR3nt: TGTGCCAGCACTCAAGGCAGATTCTACGAGCAGTACTTC
abundance: few; d_gene: .; v_gene: TRBV28; j_gene: TRBJ2-1; CDR3aa: CASSLGRGEQFF; CDR3nt: TGTGCCAGCAGCCTCGGTCGGGGTGAGCAGTTCTTC
abundance: once; d_gene: .; v_gene: TRBV12-5; j_gene: TRBJ2-5; CDR3aa: CASGPSRWWGETQYF; CDR3nt: TGTGCTAGTGGTCCGTCGCGTTGGTGGGGGGAGACCCAGTACTTC
abundance: .; d_gene: .; v_gene: TRBV4-3; j_gene: TRBJ1-2; CDR3aa: CASSPFPVQGVGYTF; CDR3nt: TGCGCCAGCAGCCCGTTTCCAGTACAGGGTGTGGGCTACACCTTC
abundance: few; d_gene: .; v_gene: TRBV6-6; j_gene: TRBJ1-2; CDR3aa: CASRTSGRYGYTF; CDR3nt: TGTGCCAGCAGGACCTCGGGACGGTATGGCTACACCTTC
abundance: .; d_gene: .; v_gene: TRBV7-2; j_gene: TRBJ2-3; CDR3aa: CASSLYSDTQYF; CDR3nt: TGTGCCAGCAGCCTCTACTCGGATACGCAGTATTTT
abundance: few; d_gene: .; v_gene: TRBV14; j_gene: TRBJ1-1; CDR3aa: CASSQVRGNTEAFF; CDR3nt: TGTGCCAGCAGCCAAGTTCGGGGGAACACTGAAGCTTTCTTT
abundance: few; d_gene: .; v_gene: TRBV11-2; j_gene: TRBJ2-1; CDR3aa: CASSLDRTMANEQFF; CDR3nt: TGTGCCAGCAGCTTAGATAGGACTATGGCCAATGAGCAGTTCTTC
abundance: .; d_gene: TRBD1; v_gene: TRBV4-1; j_gene: TRBJ2-2; CDR3aa: CASSPQGANGELFF; CDR3nt: TGCGCCAGCAGCCCACAGGGGGCGAACGGGGAGCTGTTTTTT
abundance: .; d_gene: .; v_gene: TRBV7-9; j_gene: TRBJ2-7; CDR3aa: CASSFVEDSYEQYF; CDR3nt: TGTGCCAGCAGCTTTGTCGAAGACTCCTACGAGCAGTACTTC
abundance: few; d_gene: TRBD1; v_gene: TRBV27; j_gene: TRBJ1-2; CDR3aa: CASRRQGPNYGYTF; CDR3nt: TGTGCCAGCAGGAGACAGGGGCCGAACTATGGCTACACCTTC
abundance: .; d_gene: .; v_gene: TRBV4-3; j_gene: TRBJ1-4; CDR3aa: CASSQGRGEKLFF; CDR3nt: TGCGCCAGCAGCCAGGGGAGGGGTGAAAAACTGTTTTTT
abundance: .; d_gene: .; v_gene: TRBV2; j_gene: TRBJ2-6; CDR3aa: CASRLQGSGANVLTF; CDR3nt: TGTGCCAGCAGACTACAGGGAAGTGGGGCCAACGTCCTGACTTTC
abundance: .; d_gene: .; v_gene: TRBV2; j_gene: TRBJ2-1; CDR3aa: CASGRTGQNEQFF; CDR3nt: TGTGCCAGCGGACGGACTGGCCAAAATGAGCAGTTCTTC
abundance: .; d_gene: .; v_gene: TRBV5-1; j_gene: TRBJ2-5; CDR3aa: CASSRQQETQYF; CDR3nt: TGCGCCAGCAGCAGGCAACAAGAGACCCAGTACTTC
abundance: few; d_gene: .; v_gene: TRBV9; j_gene: TRBJ1-4; CDR3aa: CASSPGTNVEKLFF; CDR3nt: TGTGCCAGCAGCCCTGGGACCAATGTTGAAAAACTGTTTTTT
abundance: few; d_gene: TRBD2; v_gene: TRBV30; j_gene: TRBJ2-3; CDR3aa: CAWSVLAGPGDTQYF; CDR3nt: TGTGCCTGGAGTGTACTAGCGGGACCGGGGGATACGCAGTATTTT
abundance: few; d_gene: .; v_gene: TRBV13; j_gene: TRBJ1-5; CDR3aa: CASSTRMGNQPQHF; CDR3nt: TGTGCCAGCAGCACCCGTATGGGGAATCAGCCCCAGCATTTT
abundance: few; d_gene: .; v_gene: TRBV4-1; j_gene: TRBJ2-3; CDR3aa: CASSQETHTDTQYF; CDR3nt: TGCGCCAGCAGCCAAGAGACCCACACAGATACGCAGTATTTT
abundance: few; d_gene: .; v_gene: TRBV29-1; j_gene: TRBJ1-5; CDR3aa: CSVASGGGNQPQHF; CDR3nt: TGCAGCGTTGCGTCCGGGGGTGGCAATCAGCCCCAGCATTTT
abundance: few; d_gene: .; v_gene: TRBV6-6; j_gene: TRBJ2-2; CDR3aa: CASSYGTANTGELFF; CDR3nt: TGTGCCAGCAGTTACGGGACTGCGAACACCGGGGAGCTGTTTTTT
abundance: few; d_gene: .; v_gene: TRBV30; j_gene: TRBJ2-2; CDR3aa: CAWRQASNTGELFF; CDR3nt: TGTGCCTGGAGGCAAGCCTCGAACACCGGGGAGCTGTTTTTT
abundance: few; d_gene: .; v_gene: TRBV4-1; j_gene: TRBJ2-1; CDR3aa: CASSAQGWEQFF; CDR3nt: TGCGCCAGCAGCGCTCAGGGTTGGGAGCAGTTCTTC
abundance: few; d_gene: TRBD1; v_gene: TRBV11-1; j_gene: TRBJ2-2; CDR3aa: CASRKQGSGELFF; CDR3nt: TGTGCCAGCAGAAAACAGGGGTCCGGGGAGCTGTTTTTT
abundance: few; d_gene: .; v_gene: TRBV10-3; j_gene: TRBJ2-1; CDR3aa: CAISAEPYNEQFF; CDR3nt: TGTGCCATCAGTGCAGAGCCCTACAATGAGCAGTTCTTC
abundance: .; d_gene: .; v_gene: TRBV4-1; j_gene: TRBJ2-7; CDR3aa: CASSHPSAGVYEQYF; CDR3nt: TGCGCCAGCAGCCATCCCTCCGCCGGCGTATACGAGCAGTACTTC